The 26 T cell receptor beta chains in this list originate from one sample, sequenced in a study of T cells in Graves' hyperthyroidism and ophthalmopathy. What was amplified from RNA transcripts were TCR beta CDR3 regions. The TCR CDR3 first-round RT-PCR relied on the HTBI primer set. TCRdb re-called the multiplex PCR reads through MiXCR, storing one row per CDR3 protein. This sample yields under 550,000 distinct CDR3 sequences, of which just under 20% are seen a single time; approximately 50% belongs to the top ten. The source material was blood. All receptors derive from a man aged 40-50 years with Graves' ophthalmopathy.

This clonotype was observed a handful of times. V is TRBV27 and J is TRBJ1-2; possibly TRBD1 for D (5 bases). Germline CDR1 reads MNHEY; CDR2 reads SMNVEV (reference sequence). The CDR3 runs 16 residues. V was cut by 0 bases and J by 8 bases, with 19 bases left in between. The CDR3 protein is CASSLSRGLTVGGYTF. The CDR3 bases are TGTGCCAGCAGTTTATCTCGGGGACTCACCGTGGGGGGCTACACCTTC.

A word on this clonotype: This may stem from a read error, because a much larger clone lies one nucleotide away. The chain has TRBV27 and TRBJ2-1, with D perhaps TRBD1 or TRBD2 (6 bases each). From germline, CDR1 is MNHEY and CDR2 SMNVEV (reference sequence). CDR3 size: 14 residues. In nucleotides, the CDR3 is TGTGCCAGCAAACCAGGGGAGGCCTACAATGCGCAGTTCTTC. Translation gives CASKPGEAYNAQFF.

This clonotype was seen at least ten times. This rearrangement joins TRBV24-1 to TRBJ2-5; D is uncertain. The germline gives CDR1 KGHDR, CDR2 SFDVKD. V lost 7 bases to trimming and J lost 2 bases, with 22 bases between them. This CDR3 spans 17 amino acids. The CDR3 DNA is TGTGCCACCAGCCTAACCCCCACCCTGGGTGTACAAGAGACCCAGTACTTC. Its translation: CATSLTPTLGVQETQYF.

This clonotype was detected ten times or more. The rearrangement links TRBV28 to TRBJ2-1; D assignment may be TRBD1 or TRBD2 (5 bases each). Germline V lookup: CDR1 MDHEN, CDR2 SYDVKM. The CDR3 spans 17 residues. The V gene lost 6 bases and the J gene lost 4 bases, with 22 bases spanning the gap. CDR3 coding DNA: TGTGCCAGCAGCCTGGACTGGCTTGGGGCTCGGTACAATGAGCAGTTCTTC. Protein sequence: CASSLDWLGARYNEQFF.

The table lists this clonotype with a few counts. J is TRBJ2-1 and V is TRBV5-6; 7 nucleotides line up with TRBD1. The CDR3 is 14 amino acids. V was clipped by 6 bases and J by 2 bases; unmatched bases: 5. The germline V gene has CDR1 SGHDT and CDR2 YYEEEE. This CDR3 is CASNRDRAYNEQFF. CDR3 nucleotides: TGTGCCAGCAACCGGGACAGAGCCTACAATGAGCAGTTCTTC.

V is TRBV11-2 and J is TRBJ2-2, with 7 bases lining up with TRBD1. Germline CDR1 SGHAT, CDR2 FQNNGV. With V trimmed by 4 bases and J by 9 bases, 17 bases remained unmatched. This CDR3 spans 17 amino acids. The CDR3 is CASSSTLGEQGSRELFF. CDR3 in DNA: TGTGCCAGCAGCTCAACACTGGGGGAACAGGGGTCCCGGGAGCTGTTTTTT.

The gene calls are TRBV7-9 and TRBJ1-1, with TRBD1 matching over 9 bases. The CDR3 contains 14 residues. With 7 bases clipped from V and 5 bases from J, the junction kept 8 bases outside the gene matches. Germline V gene data show CDR1 as SEHNR and CDR2 as FQNEAQ (reference sequence). CDR3 in amino acids: CASNGWDRETEAFF. CDR3 DNA sequence: TGTGCCAGCAACGGCTGGGACAGGGAAACTGAAGCTTTCTTT. Filled out from reference TRBV7-9 and TRBJ1-1, the complete variable domain reads DTGVSQNPRHKITKRGQNVTFRCDPISEHNRLYWYRQTLGQGPEFLTYFQNEAQLEKSRLLSDRFSAERPKGSFSTLEIQRTEQGDSAMYLCASNGWDRETEAFFGQGTRLTVV.

This clonotype was picked up many times. This rearrangement joins TRBV2 to TRBJ2-3; 9 bases align to TRBD2. Per the germline V gene, CDR1 is SNHLY and CDR2 is FYNNEI. Losses at the gene ends were 6 bases for V and 4 bases for J; bases not matched to a gene: 8. The CDR3 is made up of 15 amino acids. The CDR3 sequence is CASRKLAGASDTQYF. CDR3 coding DNA: TGTGCCAGCAGGAAATTAGCGGGAGCGTCAGATACGCAGTATTTT.

Many counts were recorded for this clonotype. The chain links TRBV12-3 or TRBV12-4 to TRBJ2-1; possible D gene TRBD2, 5 bases. With 1 base removed from V and 9 bases from J, the gap between germline ends came to 13 bases. This CDR3 is built from 14 residues. The chain's CDR3 is CASSLGGPRSEQFF. The CDR3 region has the DNA TGTGCCAGCAGTTTAGGAGGGCCGCGGAGTGAGCAGTTCTTC.

The chain carries TRBV3-1 and TRBJ2-7; TRBD1 is a possible D gene (6 bases). Germline loops: CDR1 LGHDT, CDR2 YNNKEL (reference sequence). Trimming cost V 4 bases and J 5 bases, with 12 bases left between them. This CDR3 region has 13 residues. The CDR3 DNA reads as TGTGCCAGCAGCCTTCACAGGGTAGACGAGCAGTACTTC. Its translation: CASSLHRVDEQYF.

This clonotype was detected only a few times. The rearrangement joins TRBV6-1 to TRBJ1-5; the D gene is possibly TRBD1 (5 bases). This CDR3 has 16 residues. Germline V gene sequence: CDR1 MNHNS, CDR2 SASEGT. Deletions cut 4 bases from V and 0 bases from J, with 13 bases between. The CDR3 DNA reads as TGTGCCAGCAGTGCCATGACAGACTATAGCAATCAGCCCCAGCATTTT. Its protein is CASSAMTDYSNQPQHF.

This clonotype was seen many times. The chain couples TRBV10-2 to TRBJ2-3, with 9 bases identical to TRBD2. Germline V gives CDR1 WSHSY, CDR2 SAAADI. V was clipped by 6 bases and J by 4 bases; unmatched bases: 8. This CDR3 spans 15 amino acids. In DNA form, the CDR3 reads TGCGCCAGCAGGACGCCTAGCGGGGACCCAGATACGCAGTATTTT. Translated: CASRTPSGDPDTQYF.

Only a few counts were recorded for this clonotype. J is TRBJ2-7 and V is TRBV7-3, with D perhaps matching TRBD1 (5 bases). The germline V gene has CDR1 SGHTA and CDR2 FQGTGA. The CDR3 loop spans 13 amino acids. Trimming cost V 5 bases and J 6 bases, with 14 bases left between them. The CDR3 region is CASSDGHPGEQYF. Written as DNA, the CDR3 is TGTGCCAGCAGCGACGGACACCCTGGCGAGCAGTACTTC.

The rearrangement links TRBV19 to TRBJ1-1; perhaps TRBD1 as D (5 bases). Germline CDR1 LNHDA, CDR2 SQIVND (reference sequence). The V end lost 5 bases, the J end lost 0 bases, and 16 bases lay between the germline ends. The CDR3 is made up of 16 amino acids. The CDR3 here is CASSPSGGRVNTEAFF. CDR3 nucleotides: TGTGCCAGTAGTCCCTCGGGAGGCAGGGTGAACACTGAAGCTTTCTTT.

This clonotype was found many times. The V and J genes are TRBV12-3 or TRBV12-4 and TRBJ2-1; 10 nucleotides match TRBD1. The CDR3 runs to 14 residues. Losses at the gene ends were 8 bases for V and 7 bases for J; bases not matched to a gene: 8. CDR3 loop: CASGGTGVVNEQFF. The CDR3 DNA is TGTGCCAGCGGCGGGACAGGGGTTGTTAATGAGCAGTTCTTC.

This clonotype was counted a few times. The chain links TRBV5-1 to TRBJ2-7, with 16 positions matching TRBD2. Unmatched junction bases numbered 4, after V lost 4 bases and J lost 3 bases. The length of the CDR3 is 16 residues. Germline CDR1 is SGHRS and CDR2 is YFSETQ. CDR3 loop: CASSPGLAGGFYEQYF. In DNA form, the CDR3 reads TGCGCCAGCAGCCCGGGACTAGCGGGGGGGTTCTACGAGCAGTACTTC.

The rearrangement uses TRBV6-1 and TRBJ2-3; TRBD2 matches 9 bases. The trim removed 2 bases at V and 4 bases at J, leaving 4 bases unmatched. The CDR3 is 15 residues long. Germline V gives CDR1 MNHNS, CDR2 SASEGT. The CDR3 reads CASSELAGGPDTQYF. The CDR3 DNA follows: TGTGCCAGCAGTGAACTGGCGGGGGGGCCAGATACGCAGTATTTT.

The chain has TRBV5-1 and TRBJ2-3; 8 bases fit TRBD2. The V gene's germline CDR1 is SGHRS and CDR2 YFSETQ. There are 15 residues in the CDR3. V lost 4 bases, J lost 4 bases, and 8 bases stayed unmatched. The CDR3 loop is CASSPNSGTADTQYF. In nucleotides, the CDR3 is TGCGCCAGCAGCCCAAATAGCGGGACGGCAGATACGCAGTATTTT. Based on the CDR3 plus reference TRBV5-1 and TRBJ2-3, the full variable domain is KAGVTQTPRYLIKTRGQQVTLSCSPISGHRSVSWYQQTPGQGLQFLFEYFSETQRNKGNFPGRFSGRQFSNSRSEMNVSTLELGDSALYLCASSPNSGTADTQYFGPGTRLTVL.

This chain uses TRBV12-3 or TRBV12-4 with TRBJ1-1; D unresolved. The CDR3 spans 15 residues. Trimming stripped 4 bases from V and 11 bases from J, with 23 bases between. The CDR3 protein is CASSYDLRFRPGAFF. CDR3 DNA sequence: TGTGCCAGCAGTTATGATCTTCGGTTCCGGCCGGGGGCTTTCTTT.

In this sample, this clonotype turned up many times. This chain connects TRBV7-2 to TRBJ2-2, with D uncertain. Per the germline V gene, CDR1 is SGHTA and CDR2 is FQGNSA. CDR3 length: 15 residues. Trimming took off 3 bases at V and 4 bases at J, with 12 bases between the two ends. The CDR3 DNA sequence: TGTGCCAGCAGCTTGGGGTGGTTGCCCACCGGGGAGCTGTTTTTT. This gives the protein CASSLGWLPTGELFF.

In this sample, this clonotype turned up a few times. This chain joins TRBV10-3 and TRBJ1-2; 8 positions agree with TRBD1. V was pared by 6 bases and J by 0 bases, with 0 bases of the junction left unmatched. CDR1 ENHRY and CDR2 SYGVKD come from the germline V gene. The CDR3 has 13 amino acids. Here the CDR3 reads CAIRDRANYGYTF. CDR3 coding DNA: TGTGCCATCAGGGACAGGGCTAACTATGGCTACACCTTC.

This clonotype was observed at least ten times. The chain uses TRBV15 and TRBJ2-7; 7 bases line up with TRBD1. This CDR3 region has 14 residues. Germline V gene lookup returns CDR1 LNHNV and CDR2 YYDKDF (reference sequence). V lost 11 bases to trimming and J lost 3 bases; unmatched junction nucleotides: 13. The CDR3 DNA reads TGTGCCGTTTCTGCCGGGACAGCTAACTACGAGCAGTACTTC. It encodes CAVSAGTANYEQYF.

The rearrangement uses TRBV12-3 or TRBV12-4 and TRBJ2-5; D possibly corresponds to TRBD1 (6 bases). V lost 6 bases to trimming and J lost 0 bases, with 11 bases between them. The CDR3 totals 14 residues. The CDR3 is CASSQQGNQETQYF. The CDR3 nucleotides are TGTGCCAGCAGCCAACAGGGTAACCAAGAGACCCAGTACTTC.

This clonotype was picked up many times. In DNA, the CDR3 is TGTGCCAGCAGTCTTACTGACAGCCGCCGTGAAGCTTTCTTT. Its protein product is CASSLTDSRREAFF. The rearrangement links TRBV28 to TRBJ1-1; D might be TRBD1 (5 bases). Per germline, CDR1 MDHEN and CDR2 SYDVKM. V dropped 5 bases and J dropped 7 bases, with 17 bases sitting between them. This CDR3 is 14 amino acids long.

The J gene is TRBJ2-3, the V gene TRBV10-3; 10 nucleotides match TRBD2. The junction had 5 bases not matched to a gene; V was cut back by 2 bases and J by 3 bases. This CDR3 has 16 residues. Looked up from germline, CDR1 is ENHRY and CDR2 is SYGVKD. DNA for the CDR3: TGTGCCATCAGTGAGAAGGGTAGCGGGGGGACAGATACGCAGTATTTT. Its translation is CAISEKGSGGTDTQYF.

The gene calls are TRBV6-2 or TRBV6-3 and TRBJ2-1; either TRBD1 or TRBD2 may supply D (6 bases each). The CDR3 has 18 residues. Germline assignment: CDR1 MNHEY and CDR2 SVGEGT. V lost 5 bases and J lost 9, with 29 bases in between. The CDR3 coding sequence is TGTGCCAGCAGTAGAGGGCGTGGGGGGCTCCTGACACGCGGTGAGCAGTTCTTC. It codes for CASSRGRGGLLTRGEQFF.